The rows below give T cell receptor beta chains drawn from one sample of a study of blood T cell repertoires in COVID-19. The protocol was immunoSEQ multiplex PCR, while the TCRdb copy is restricted to in-frame clones and leaves out a portion. Among around 40,000 clones listed, about nine tenths were seen once. The specimen was peripheral blood. These receptors were taken from a man in his 60s with active COVID-19. The CDR3 runs from the conserved cysteine through the conserved F or W. D genes are given only for firm matches. Only some rows state a clone size, as once, few, many or a class for expanded clones.

j_gene: TRBJ2-3; d_gene: TRBD1; v_gene: TRBV6-2/TRBV6-3; abundance: .; CDR3nt: TGTGCCAGCAGTTACCGGGACAGGGGGCCAGATACGCAGTATTTT; CDR3aa: CASSYRDRGPDTQYF
j_gene: TRBJ2-7; d_gene: TRBD1; v_gene: TRBV18; abundance: once; CDR3nt: TGTGCCAGCTCACCACGTGGACAGGAAAGAATTGAGCAGTACTTC; CDR3aa: CASSPRGQERIEQYF
j_gene: TRBJ1-1; d_gene: TRBD1; v_gene: TRBV7-6; abundance: .; CDR3nt: TGTGCCAGCAGCTTAGGACAGGGGGAAATCAGCACTGAAGCTTTCTTT; CDR3aa: CASSLGQGEISTEAFF
j_gene: TRBJ1-1; d_gene: .; v_gene: TRBV10-3; abundance: .; CDR3nt: TGTGCCATCAGTGAGGCAGGGCAGGGTGAAGCTTTCTTT; CDR3aa: CAISEAGQGEAFF
j_gene: TRBJ1-1; d_gene: TRBD1; v_gene: TRBV11-2; abundance: .; CDR3nt: TGTGCCAGCGCCGTGACAGGGATGAACACTGAAGCTTTCTTT; CDR3aa: CASAVTGMNTEAFF
j_gene: TRBJ2-7; d_gene: TRBD2; v_gene: TRBV2; abundance: .; CDR3nt: TGTGCCAGCCTGACCGGGGGGGGTTACGAGCAGTACTTC; CDR3aa: CASLTGGGYEQYF
j_gene: TRBJ2-5; d_gene: .; v_gene: TRBV27; abundance: .; CDR3nt: TGTGCCAGCAGACCCGGGACATCGGACCAAGAGACCCAGTACTTC; CDR3aa: CASRPGTSDQETQYF
j_gene: TRBJ2-5; d_gene: .; v_gene: TRBV3-1/TRBV3-2; abundance: once; CDR3nt: TGTGCCAGCAGCCCCCGGACTATACAAGAGACCCAGTACTTC; CDR3aa: CASSPRTIQETQYF
j_gene: TRBJ1-2; d_gene: .; v_gene: TRBV18; abundance: .; CDR3nt: TGTGCCAGCTCACCACAGTCGGTTCTTTTAACCTTC; CDR3aa: CASSPQSVLLTF
j_gene: TRBJ1-5; d_gene: .; v_gene: TRBV19; abundance: few; CDR3nt: TGTGCCAGTAGTAACCTTGGGGCGGATAATAGCAATCAGCCCCAGCATTTT; CDR3aa: CASSNLGADNSNQPQHF
j_gene: TRBJ2-6; d_gene: TRBD1; v_gene: TRBV9; abundance: .; CDR3nt: TGTGCCAGCAGCCGTACAGGGGACCCGTACTCTGGGGCCAACGTCCTGACTTTC; CDR3aa: CASSRTGDPYSGANVLTF
j_gene: TRBJ2-6; d_gene: .; v_gene: TRBV7-3; abundance: .; CDR3nt: TGTGCCAGCAGCTTAGGGCAGCCCTCTTCTGGGGCCAACGTCCTGACTTTC; CDR3aa: CASSLGQPSSGANVLTF
j_gene: TRBJ2-1; d_gene: TRBD2; v_gene: TRBV6-6; abundance: .; CDR3nt: TGTGCCAGCATTGGAGCGGCGGGAGGGGTTAGTGAGCAGTTCTTC; CDR3aa: CASIGAAGGVSEQFF
j_gene: TRBJ1-1; d_gene: TRBD1; v_gene: TRBV9; abundance: .; CDR3nt: TGTGCCAGCAGCTTAGGACAGGCAAGGACTGAAGCTTTCTTT; CDR3aa: CASSLGQARTEAFF
j_gene: TRBJ2-5; d_gene: TRBD1; v_gene: TRBV6-5; abundance: .; CDR3nt: TGTGCCAGCACGGGGACAGGGGGGACCCAGTACTTC; CDR3aa: CASTGTGGTQYF
j_gene: TRBJ2-2; d_gene: TRBD1; v_gene: TRBV5-1; abundance: .; CDR3nt: TGCGCCAGCAGCTTAGGGGGCAGAAACACCGGGGAGCTGTTTTTT; CDR3aa: CASSLGGRNTGELFF
j_gene: TRBJ1-2; d_gene: .; v_gene: TRBV11-1; abundance: .; CDR3nt: TGTGCCAGCAGCTTAGACGGGATTGGCTACACCTTC; CDR3aa: CASSLDGIGYTF
j_gene: TRBJ2-1; d_gene: TRBD2; v_gene: TRBV7-3; abundance: .; CDR3nt: TGTGCCAGCAGCTCTCTAGCGGGGGACAATGAGCAGTTCTTC; CDR3aa: CASSSLAGDNEQFF
j_gene: TRBJ2-1; d_gene: TRBD1; v_gene: TRBV5-1; abundance: .; CDR3nt: TGCGCCAGCAGCTTGGCCGGACAGGGTACCCATGAGCAGTTCTTC; CDR3aa: CASSLAGQGTHEQFF
j_gene: TRBJ2-7; d_gene: .; v_gene: TRBV30; abundance: many; CDR3nt: TGTGCCTGGAGTGTACTAGGGGGGGGTGTCGGCGAGCAGTACTTC; CDR3aa: CAWSVLGGGVGEQYF
j_gene: TRBJ2-5; d_gene: .; v_gene: TRBV7-3; abundance: .; CDR3nt: TGTGCCAGCAGCTTAGGGACACAAGAGACCCAGTACTTC; CDR3aa: CASSLGTQETQYF
j_gene: TRBJ1-6; d_gene: .; v_gene: TRBV3-1/TRBV3-2; abundance: .; CDR3nt: TGTGCCAGCAGCCAAGGCGGCGGGGTTTCACCCCTCCACTTT; CDR3aa: CASSQGGGVSPLHF
j_gene: TRBJ2-3; d_gene: TRBD2; v_gene: TRBV28; abundance: .; CDR3nt: TGTGCCAGCAGTCTTGCGGGGGAGGATACGCAGTATTTT; CDR3aa: CASSLAGEDTQYF
j_gene: TRBJ2-1; d_gene: .; v_gene: TRBV9; abundance: .; CDR3nt: TGTGCCAGCAGCGTCCAAGCGAGGTCCCCCTACAATGAGCAGTTCTTC; CDR3aa: CASSVQARSPYNEQFF
j_gene: TRBJ2-7; d_gene: TRBD2; v_gene: TRBV4-1; abundance: .; CDR3nt: TGCGCCAGCAGCCAAGCCGGGACTAGCGGAAATAGCTACGAGCAGTACTTC; CDR3aa: CASSQAGTSGNSYEQYF
j_gene: TRBJ1-5; d_gene: TRBD1; v_gene: TRBV11-2; abundance: few; CDR3nt: TGTGCCAGCAGCCCCGGGACAGAGGTCAATCAGCCCCAGCATTTT; CDR3aa: CASSPGTEVNQPQHF
j_gene: TRBJ2-3; d_gene: TRBD1; v_gene: TRBV7-3; abundance: .; CDR3nt: TGTGCCAGCAGCCCGGCCCGGGACAGCACGCAGTATTTT; CDR3aa: CASSPARDSTQYF
j_gene: TRBJ1-5; d_gene: TRBD1; v_gene: TRBV6-6; abundance: .; CDR3nt: TGTGCCAGCAGCTGGGGACAGGGTAACAGCAATCAGCCCCAGCATTTT; CDR3aa: CASSWGQGNSNQPQHF
j_gene: TRBJ1-1; d_gene: TRBD1; v_gene: TRBV12-3/TRBV12-4; abundance: .; CDR3nt: TGTGCCAGCAGTCGACAGGGGAACACTGAAGCTTTCTTT; CDR3aa: CASSRQGNTEAFF
j_gene: TRBJ1-1; d_gene: TRBD1; v_gene: TRBV7-3; abundance: .; CDR3nt: TGTGCCAGCAGCTTAGCAGGGGGCCCCACTGAAGCTTTCTTT; CDR3aa: CASSLAGGPTEAFF
j_gene: TRBJ1-5; d_gene: .; v_gene: TRBV19; abundance: .; CDR3nt: TGTGCCAGTAGTATAGGCGGTCAGCCCCAGCATTTT; CDR3aa: CASSIGGQPQHF
j_gene: TRBJ2-7; d_gene: TRBD1; v_gene: TRBV16; abundance: .; CDR3nt: TGTGCCAGCAGCCACGGGACAGGGGTGGGTGAGCAGTACTTC; CDR3aa: CASSHGTGVGEQYF
j_gene: TRBJ2-2; d_gene: .; v_gene: TRBV6-2/TRBV6-3; abundance: .; CDR3nt: TGTGCCAGCAGTTATAGTGAGCTGCCCATACAGGGAACCGGGGAGCTGTTTTTT; CDR3aa: CASSYSELPIQGTGELFF
j_gene: TRBJ1-4; d_gene: TRBD1; v_gene: TRBV19; abundance: .; CDR3nt: TGTGCCAGTAGCCAGGGGGATACTCATAAAAAACTGTTTTTT; CDR3aa: CASSQGDTHKKLFF
j_gene: TRBJ1-1; d_gene: .; v_gene: TRBV7-9; abundance: .; CDR3nt: TGTGCCAGCAGCCCGGGACTTTCAATGAACACTGAAGCTTTCTTT; CDR3aa: CASSPGLSMNTEAFF
j_gene: TRBJ1-1; d_gene: .; v_gene: TRBV27; abundance: .; CDR3nt: TGTGCCAGCAGTTTCGGACAGAGCACTGAAGCTTTCTTT; CDR3aa: CASSFGQSTEAFF
j_gene: TRBJ2-1; d_gene: .; v_gene: TRBV9; abundance: .; CDR3nt: TGTGCCAGCAGCGCCCTTAGTGCGGGGAATGAGCAGTTCTTC; CDR3aa: CASSALSAGNEQFF
j_gene: TRBJ2-7; d_gene: TRBD2; v_gene: TRBV6-6; abundance: .; CDR3nt: TGTGCCAGCAAACTAGCGGGAGTTCACGAGCAGTACTTC; CDR3aa: CASKLAGVHEQYF
j_gene: TRBJ2-5; d_gene: TRBD1; v_gene: TRBV5-4; abundance: .; CDR3nt: TGTGCCAGCAGTTCGGACAGGGGAGAGACCCAGTACTTC; CDR3aa: CASSSDRGETQYF
j_gene: TRBJ2-1; d_gene: .; v_gene: TRBV6-5; abundance: .; CDR3nt: TGTGCCACCTCCCCGACACCGGTCTCCTACAATGAGCAGTTCTTC; CDR3aa: CATSPTPVSYNEQFF
j_gene: TRBJ2-1; d_gene: TRBD2; v_gene: TRBV5-4; abundance: .; CDR3nt: TGTGCCAGCAGCTTGCTGGCTAGCGGGAGTGATGAGCAGTTCTTC; CDR3aa: CASSLLASGSDEQFF
j_gene: TRBJ2-3; d_gene: TRBD2; v_gene: TRBV10-2; abundance: .; CDR3nt: TGCGCCAGCAGTGAAGGCTGGGGTAGCGGGGGAAATACGCAGTATTTT; CDR3aa: CASSEGWGSGGNTQYF
j_gene: TRBJ1-5; d_gene: TRBD1; v_gene: TRBV18; abundance: .; CDR3nt: TGTGCCAGCTCAAGCGGGACAGGGGGCCTTGGGCAGCCCCAGCATTTT; CDR3aa: CASSSGTGGLGQPQHF
j_gene: TRBJ2-5; d_gene: TRBD1; v_gene: TRBV18; abundance: .; CDR3nt: TGTGCCAGCTCAAGGGACAGGGAGACCCAGTACTTC; CDR3aa: CASSRDRETQYF
j_gene: TRBJ2-1; d_gene: .; v_gene: TRBV7-3; abundance: .; CDR3nt: TGTGCCAGCAGCCCTTTGGGCGGGGAATACAATGAGCAGTTCTTC; CDR3aa: CASSPLGGEYNEQFF
j_gene: TRBJ2-7; d_gene: .; v_gene: TRBV6-5; abundance: .; CDR3nt: TGTGCCAGCAGCCCAATCGCCAGGGGCGAGCAGTACTTC; CDR3aa: CASSPIARGEQYF
j_gene: TRBJ2-7; d_gene: TRBD2; v_gene: TRBV7-9; abundance: .; CDR3nt: TGTGCCAGCAGCAAAGAGACTAGCGCAAGCTCCTACGAGCAGTACTTC; CDR3aa: CASSKETSASSYEQYF
j_gene: TRBJ1-6; d_gene: .; v_gene: TRBV9; abundance: few; CDR3nt: TGTGCCAGCAGCGCAGGGAATTCACCCCTCCACTTT; CDR3aa: CASSAGNSPLHF
j_gene: TRBJ2-3; d_gene: .; v_gene: TRBV6-2/TRBV6-3; abundance: .; CDR3nt: TGTGCCAGCAGTTACCGACTAGATGGGAATAGAGATACGCAGTATTTT; CDR3aa: CASSYRLDGNRDTQYF
j_gene: TRBJ2-7; d_gene: .; v_gene: TRBV19; abundance: .; CDR3nt: TGTGCCAGTAGTATAGGAACCTCCAGGGCCGGTATGCACGAGCAGTACTTC; CDR3aa: CASSIGTSRAGMHEQYF
j_gene: TRBJ2-7; d_gene: .; v_gene: TRBV5-6; abundance: .; CDR3nt: TGTGCCAGCAGTTCGCAGAGAGGGCACGAGCAGTACTTC; CDR3aa: CASSSQRGHEQYF
j_gene: TRBJ1-2; d_gene: .; v_gene: TRBV7-9; abundance: .; CDR3nt: TGTGCCAGCAGCCACGACAGGTATACGGACTATGGCTACACCTTC; CDR3aa: CASSHDRYTDYGYTF
j_gene: TRBJ2-3; d_gene: .; v_gene: TRBV6-5; abundance: .; CDR3nt: TGTGCCAGCAGCCGGGTTGGGGCGGATACGCAGTATTTT; CDR3aa: CASSRVGADTQYF
j_gene: TRBJ1-2; d_gene: .; v_gene: TRBV19; abundance: .; CDR3nt: TGTGCCAGTAGTATAGAAATGGGGGGGGCCGACTACACCTTC; CDR3aa: CASSIEMGGADYTF
j_gene: TRBJ2-5; d_gene: TRBD2; v_gene: TRBV11-2; abundance: once; CDR3nt: TGTGCCAGCAGCAGCCGCCCCACTAGCGGGAGTTTGGAGACCCAGTACTTC; CDR3aa: CASSSRPTSGSLETQYF
j_gene: TRBJ2-3; d_gene: TRBD1; v_gene: TRBV7-9; abundance: .; CDR3nt: TGTGCCAGCAGCTTTGGGGGACAGAGCACAGATACGCAGTATTTT; CDR3aa: CASSFGGQSTDTQYF
j_gene: TRBJ2-7; d_gene: TRBD2; v_gene: TRBV5-6; abundance: .; CDR3nt: TGTGCCAGCAGCTTGGCGGCTAGCGGGACCCTCTCCTACGAGCAGTACTTC; CDR3aa: CASSLAASGTLSYEQYF
j_gene: TRBJ2-3; d_gene: TRBD1; v_gene: TRBV16; abundance: .; CDR3nt: TGTGCCAGCAGCTCGCTAAATTTCGGGACAGGGGGCACAGATACGCAGTATTTT; CDR3aa: CASSSLNFGTGGTDTQYF
j_gene: TRBJ2-7; d_gene: TRBD1; v_gene: TRBV6-5; abundance: medium-sized; CDR3nt: TGTGCCAGCAGCCGGGACAGCCCCTACGAGCAGTACTTC; CDR3aa: CASSRDSPYEQYF